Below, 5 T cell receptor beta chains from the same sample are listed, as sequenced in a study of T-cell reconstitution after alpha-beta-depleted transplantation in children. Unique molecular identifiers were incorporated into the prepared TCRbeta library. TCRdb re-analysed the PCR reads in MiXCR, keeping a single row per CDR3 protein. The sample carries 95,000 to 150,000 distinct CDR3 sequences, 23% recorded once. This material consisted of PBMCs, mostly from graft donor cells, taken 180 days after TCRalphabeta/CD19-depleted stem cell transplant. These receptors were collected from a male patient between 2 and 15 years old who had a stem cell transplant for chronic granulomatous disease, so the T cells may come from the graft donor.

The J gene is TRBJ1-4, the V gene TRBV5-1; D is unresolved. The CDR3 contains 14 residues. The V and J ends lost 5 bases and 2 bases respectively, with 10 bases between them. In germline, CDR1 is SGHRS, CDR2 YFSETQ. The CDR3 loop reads CASREGATNEKLFF. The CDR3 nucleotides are TGCGCCAGCAGAGAGGGTGCGACTAATGAAAAACTGTTTTTT.

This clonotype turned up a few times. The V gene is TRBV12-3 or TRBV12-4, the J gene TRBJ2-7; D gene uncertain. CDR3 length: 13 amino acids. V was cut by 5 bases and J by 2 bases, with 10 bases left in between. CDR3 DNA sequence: TGTGCCAGCAGTGGGCTGGGCCCCTACGAGCAGTACTTC. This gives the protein CASSGLGPYEQYF.

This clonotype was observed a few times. DNA for the CDR3: TGTGCCAGCAGCTCGGACAGGGGACGAAAGGCCGGGGAGCTGTTTTTT. Residues: CASSSDRGRKAGELFF. This chain links TRBV7-9 with TRBJ2-2; 9 positions match TRBD1. Germline V CDR1 and CDR2: SEHNR, FQNEAQ (reference sequence). The CDR3 has 16 residues. V trimming: 4 bases; J trimming: 6 bases; junction bases outside the gene matches: 9. Combining the CDR3 with reference TRBV7-9 and TRBJ2-2 gives the whole variable domain DTGVSQNPRHKITKRGQNVTFRCDPISEHNRLYWYRQTLGQGPEFLTYFQNEAQLEKSRLLSDRFSAERPKGSFSTLEIQRTEQGDSAMYLCASSSDRGRKAGELFFGEGSRLTVL.

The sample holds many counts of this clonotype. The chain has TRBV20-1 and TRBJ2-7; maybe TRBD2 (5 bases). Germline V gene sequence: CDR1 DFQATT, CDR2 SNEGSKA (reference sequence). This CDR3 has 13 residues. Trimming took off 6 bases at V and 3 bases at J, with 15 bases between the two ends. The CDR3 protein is CSAHQTGVYEQYF. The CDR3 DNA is TGCAGTGCGCACCAAACCGGGGTCTACGAGCAGTACTTC.

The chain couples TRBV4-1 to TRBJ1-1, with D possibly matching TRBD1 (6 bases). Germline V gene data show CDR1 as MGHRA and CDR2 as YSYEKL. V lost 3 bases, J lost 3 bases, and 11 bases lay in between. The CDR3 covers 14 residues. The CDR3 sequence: CASSQNPGDTEAFF. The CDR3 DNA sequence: TGCGCCAGCAGCCAGAACCCAGGGGACACTGAAGCTTTCTTT.